The rows below give T cell receptor beta chains drawn from one sample of a study of vaccination effects on CD4 cells after COVID-19. Here immunoSEQ multiplex PCR was the method, and the copy in TCRdb shows in-frame clones only, minus some. The table shows roughly 52,000 clones, with roughly 70% occurring only once. Antigens for these TCRs are unknown. Here the sequenced sample was CD4+ T cells from PBMCs cultured with SARS-CoV-2 spike peptides, taken before COVID-19 vaccination. These TCRs come from a human donor who received a COVID-19 vaccine. Both conserved end residues are part of each CDR3. D genes are given only for firm matches. Expanded clones are given a class, and other clones once, few, many or no size at all.

d_call: NA
v_call: TRBV11-1
j_call: TRBJ1-5
clone_size: NA
cdr3_nt: TGTGCCAGCAGCTTAGTCGGTGGCCAGCCCCAGCATTTT
cdr3_aa: CASSLVGGQPQHF

d_call: NA
v_call: TRBV25-1
j_call: TRBJ2-1
clone_size: few
cdr3_nt: TGTGCCAGCAGTGGGCCGGGCGATGAGCAGTTCTTC
cdr3_aa: CASSGPGDEQFF

d_call: NA
v_call: TRBV5-5
j_call: TRBJ1-4
clone_size: NA
cdr3_nt: TGTGCCAGCAGCTTGGGCGGGTTTAAGGAAAAACTGTTTTTT
cdr3_aa: CASSLGGFKEKLFF

d_call: NA
v_call: TRBV28
j_call: TRBJ1-2
clone_size: NA
cdr3_nt: TGTGCCAGCAGTTCTCCGAGAGGGCTCTATGGCTACACCTTC
cdr3_aa: CASSSPRGLYGYTF

d_call: NA
v_call: TRBV7-9
j_call: TRBJ2-1
clone_size: NA
cdr3_nt: TGTGCCAGCAGCTTAGTAGGGGGTGTTGCGAGCGATGAGCAGTTCTTC
cdr3_aa: CASSLVGGVASDEQFF

d_call: NA
v_call: TRBV7-9
j_call: TRBJ2-1
clone_size: NA
cdr3_nt: TGTGCCAGCAGCTTAGTTCTGGGTCACAATGAGCAGTTCTTC
cdr3_aa: CASSLVLGHNEQFF

d_call: NA
v_call: TRBV5-1
j_call: TRBJ2-2
clone_size: NA
cdr3_nt: TGCGCCAGCAGCGGGAGGACGATCGGGGAGCTGTTTTTT
cdr3_aa: CASSGRTIGELFF

d_call: NA
v_call: TRBV6-2/TRBV6-3
j_call: TRBJ1-1
clone_size: NA
cdr3_nt: TGTGCCAGCAGTTACCATCGGACAGTTGAAGCTTTCTTT
cdr3_aa: CASSYHRTVEAFF

d_call: NA
v_call: TRBV19
j_call: TRBJ2-2
clone_size: NA
cdr3_nt: TGTGCCAGTTCTCCCCGGGGGAACACCGGGGAGCTGTTTTTT
cdr3_aa: CASSPRGNTGELFF

d_call: NA
v_call: TRBV5-4
j_call: TRBJ2-7
clone_size: NA
cdr3_nt: TGTGCCAGCAGCTTGGATCAGGGTTCCTACGAGCAGTACTTC
cdr3_aa: CASSLDQGSYEQYF

d_call: NA
v_call: TRBV21-1
j_call: TRBJ1-1
clone_size: NA
cdr3_nt: TGTGCCAGCAGCAAGTGGAAGCCTTTGGTAGGGGTGGAGTACACTGAAGCTTTCTTT
cdr3_aa: CASSKWKPLVGVEYTEAFF

d_call: NA
v_call: TRBV6-2/TRBV6-3
j_call: TRBJ2-6
clone_size: few
cdr3_nt: TGTGCCAGCAGTTCCCGGCCCGGTGGGGCCAACGTCCTGACTTTC
cdr3_aa: CASSSRPGGANVLTF

d_call: NA
v_call: TRBV7-2
j_call: TRBJ1-1
clone_size: NA
cdr3_nt: TGTGCCAGCAGCTTCGGCATGGGGAACACTGAAGCTTTCTTT
cdr3_aa: CASSFGMGNTEAFF

d_call: NA
v_call: TRBV7-7
j_call: TRBJ2-7
clone_size: NA
cdr3_nt: TGTGCTAGCAGCTTATCGCAGGGAAGGGAGCAGTACTTC
cdr3_aa: CASSLSQGREQYF

d_call: NA
v_call: TRBV4-1
j_call: TRBJ2-1
clone_size: NA
cdr3_nt: TGCGCCAGCAGCCCCGACTTTTACAATGAGCAGTTCTTC
cdr3_aa: CASSPDFYNEQFF

d_call: NA
v_call: TRBV7-9
j_call: TRBJ1-1
clone_size: NA
cdr3_nt: TGTGCCAGCAGCTTAGCTCTGAACACTGAAGCTTTCTTT
cdr3_aa: CASSLALNTEAFF

d_call: NA
v_call: TRBV12-5
j_call: TRBJ2-2
clone_size: NA
cdr3_nt: TGTGCTAGTGCCAGGGACTCTGTGAACACCGGGGAGCTGTTTTTT
cdr3_aa: CASARDSVNTGELFF

d_call: NA
v_call: TRBV7-9
j_call: TRBJ1-1
clone_size: few
cdr3_nt: TGTGCCAGCAGCTTAGCGGCAGAGAACACTGAAGCTTTCTTT
cdr3_aa: CASSLAAENTEAFF

d_call: NA
v_call: TRBV27
j_call: TRBJ1-2
clone_size: few
cdr3_nt: TGTGCCAGCAGCACAGGGACAAGGAATGGCTACACCTTC
cdr3_aa: CASSTGTRNGYTF

d_call: NA
v_call: TRBV6-1
j_call: TRBJ1-2
clone_size: NA
cdr3_nt: TGTGCCAGCAGTGATCAGCAGGGCTTTTTTTATGGCTACACCTTC
cdr3_aa: CASSDQQGFFYGYTF

d_call: NA
v_call: TRBV9
j_call: TRBJ2-5
clone_size: NA
cdr3_nt: TGTGCCAGCAGCGTAGGTAACGGGGGGCCCCAAGAGACCCAGTACTTC
cdr3_aa: CASSVGNGGPQETQYF

d_call: NA
v_call: TRBV6-4
j_call: TRBJ1-5
clone_size: NA
cdr3_nt: TGTGCCAGCAGTGAAGGTCTCGATCAGCCCCAGCATTTT
cdr3_aa: CASSEGLDQPQHF

d_call: TRBD1
v_call: TRBV7-9
j_call: TRBJ1-2
clone_size: few
cdr3_nt: TGTGCCAGCAGCCTCCGAACCGGGACAGGGGTGTACTATGGCTACACCTTC
cdr3_aa: CASSLRTGTGVYYGYTF